This T cell receptor (beta chain) comes out of a study of blood T cell repertoires in COVID-19. Study information: Spain, Italy and the United States supplied samples that represented acute and convalescent COVID-19. T cells, B-cell-depleted T cells, or PBMCs provided the cDNA or gDNA that served as material.

The sample holds one count of this clone. How the authors handled the data: Nucleated cell number was recorded as an estimate derived from reference gene primer amplification. TCRdb keeps only in-frame clones here, not all; method: immunoSEQ multiplex PCR. V and J calls and clone size are copied from that table; D and trimming were computed from the DNA. This table holds approximately 160,000 clones, 75% to 85% found once. This sequence originates from a woman aged 45-65 years in a cohort sampled during active or convalescent COVID-19. Sequencing used peripheral blood.

This CDR3 is CASSNQGLADTGELFF. CDR3 DNA sequence: TGTGCCAGCTCAAACCAGGGACTAGCGGACACCGGGGAGCTGTTTTTT. This chain connects TRBV18 to TRBJ2-2; 11 positions match TRBD2. The J segment lost 3 bases and the V segment lost 5 bases, leaving 5 bases of the junction unmatched. This CDR3 is built from 16 residues. Germline CDR1 KGHSH, CDR2 LQKENI.